The entry below gives a single T cell receptor (beta chain) sequence along with its context. This clone was detected only once. This clone's antigen is unknown. Base qualities are not recorded, but no much larger clone differs from it by a single base. In the ViraFEST assay, PBMC were stimulated with viral peptide pools, and antigen-specific CD4+ T cell clonotypes were then identified by expansion using TCR sequencing. After less than eleven days of culture, CD4+ T cells were isolated with the EasySep CD4+ T cell isolation kit. Two doses of either the BNT162b2 or the mRNA-1273 mRNA SARS-CoV-2 vaccine were administered to participants. Negative nucleocapsid antibody results before and after vaccination confirmed that the healthy vaccine recipients had no prior SARS-CoV-2 infection. A few million PBMC per well were cultured with about 9 ug/ml peptides in IMDM containing roughly 5% human AB serum, about 9 IU/ml IL-2 and gentamicin. On days 3 and 7, half of the culture medium was replaced with fresh IL-2-containing medium. Each peptide stimulation condition was cultured in triplicate wells unless otherwise noted. PBMC were separated from whole blood using Ficoll-Paque Plus gradient centrifugation and were then either cryopreserved at -140C or used fresh. The overlapping peptide pools covered the spike proteins of SARS-CoV-2 as well as those of the common cold coronaviruses HCoV-NL63, HCoV-OC43 and HCoV-229E. Genomic DNA was extracted from cultured CD4+ T cells with the QIAamp micro DNA kit.

The junction carries 11 bases between V and J, which are trimmed by 4 bases and 5 bases respectively. CDR1 WSHSY and CDR2 SAAADI were looked up in the germline V gene. The CDR3 runs 13 residues from the cysteine to the phenylalanine. Only the CDR3 part of the read is kept: 39 bases, read in frame from the first base. Library prep was done by the immunoSEQ multiplex PCR assay. DNA from the CD4+ T cells that had been cultured and isolated underwent TCR beta CDR3 sequencing. The paper's data handling went like this. The analysis removed non-productive TCR sequences, trimmed reads to the CDR3 region, and retained only CDR3s that were 7 or more amino acids long. The MANAFEST web app was used to pick out antigen-specific clonotypes by comparing their expansion in peptide wells with that in reference cultures. For clones to be considered positive, expansion at FDR<0.05 versus reference and all other wells, an odds ratio above 5, and a frequency above 0.1% in two replicate wells were required. Cross-reactive clonotypes were defined as significantly expanded in SARS-CoV-2 spike wells and in at least one common cold coronavirus spike condition. Using the stringdist R package, CDR3 similarity was measured by Levenshtein distance, and unrooted trees were constructed with ape in R 3.6.1. In TCRdb, the immuneACCESS table is reduced to in-frame sequences with V and J assigned. These tables do not hold every clone; where another copy was compared, an unresolved V gene accounts for under half, and the others remain unexplained. V and J calls and clone size are those listed in that table; D and trimming were worked out from the DNA. The sample table records tens of thousands of clones; roughly 78% of these occur just once. The ten largest account for roughly 1.6% of the sample.

This specimen belongs to a study of vaccination effects on CD4 cells after COVID-19 (dated by TCRdb to between 2021 and 2024). At the level of the whole study: Post-vaccine samples across the study were collected a median of 72 days after the second dose, with a range of 14 to 241. SARS-CoV-2 spike-specific CD4+ TCR repertoires from before and after mRNA vaccination were compared in COVID-19 convalescent patients and in infection-naive vaccine recipients. The full study included roughly 11 COVID-19 convalescent patients and several SARS-CoV-2-naive healthy vaccine recipients. Cultures from other donors in the study were sequenced with the Oncomine TCR Beta short-read assay on an Illumina iSeq 100. The study at large found these results: In healthy vaccine recipients, vaccine-induced clones were almost all SARS-CoV-2 mono-reactive, with only 1 of 255 being cross-reactive with common cold coronaviruses. The study was limited by a small number of convalescent patients, and early post-infection timepoints were lacking. Marked clonal contraction was observed in both infection-induced and vaccine-induced clones at late post-vaccination timepoints, consistent with waning T cell responses.

The V and J genes are TRBV10-2 and TRBJ1-1; a tentative D call is TRBD1 (6 bases match). The sequence came from a human donor who received a COVID-19 vaccine. Some clones in this sample may be carry-over from other donors' samples. The sample here was CD4+ T cells from PBMCs cultured with HCoV-NL63 spike peptides, taken after COVID-19 vaccination. In light of the paper, this sample's cell subset or site label describes: HCoV-NL63 spike overlapping peptide pool stimulation. The CDR3 here reads CASSGTGLTEAFF. Read as DNA, the sequence is TGCGCCAGCAGTGGTACAGGGTTGACTGAAGCTTTCTTT.